This T cell receptor beta chain was found in a study of shared clonotypes between healthy human individuals. Clones were read by immunoSEQ multiplex PCR, and TCRdb kept only the in-frame ones, dropping some. The table has around 1.6 million clones, 95% to 99% seen once. Germline V gene lookup returns CDR1 MNHNS and CDR2 SASEGT. The CDR3 has 14 residues. Trimming shortened V by 6 bases and J by 3 bases, and 12 bases separated the two germline ends. Sequenced material: naive CD4+ T cells sorted from blood. Noted subset: CD45RA+ positively selected. The TCR sequence derives from a man between 25 and 39 years old in good health. The chain has TRBV6-1 and TRBJ2-1; possibly TRBD1 or TRBD2 for D (6 bases each). The CDR3 is CASRGGLNYNEQFF. Here the CDR3 DNA reads TGTGCCAGCAGAGGGGGACTGAACTACAATGAGCAGTTCTTC.